A few counts support the clone carrying this T cell receptor beta chain. Its antigen is currently unknown. Each CDR3 protein gets one entry after TCRdb re-called the 5' RACE reads with MiXCR. The data show roughly 450,000 distinct CDR3 sequences, roughly 26% seen once. This entry comes from a study of CD8 T cells in ankylosing spondylitis. Study-wide points: Apparently characteristic of ankylosing spondylitis blood was a TCR beta motif (roughly eight highly homologous variants).

The sample was blood, either unsorted or a sorted T cell fraction (not recorded which). The clonotype originates from a male donor with ankylosing spondylitis.

CDR3 amino acids: CASSVATMSSGDNEQFF. In DNA form, the CDR3 reads TGTGCCAGCAGCGTAGCTACGATGTCTAGCGGGGACAATGAGCAGTTCTTC. This rearrangement joins TRBV9 to TRBJ2-1; 9 bases map to TRBD2. The V segment lost 0 bases and the J segment 5 bases; nucleotides outside the gene matches: 9. Germline V lookup: CDR1 SGDLS, CDR2 YYNGEE. There are 17 residues in the CDR3. The full variable domain, in which reference TRBV9 and TRBJ2-1 provide the parts outside the CDR3, is DSGVTQTPKHLITATGQRVTLRCSPRSGDLSVYWYQQSLDQGLQFLIQYYNGEERAKGNILERFSAQQFPDLHSELNLSSLELGDSALYFCASSVATMSSGDNEQFFGPGTRLTVL.